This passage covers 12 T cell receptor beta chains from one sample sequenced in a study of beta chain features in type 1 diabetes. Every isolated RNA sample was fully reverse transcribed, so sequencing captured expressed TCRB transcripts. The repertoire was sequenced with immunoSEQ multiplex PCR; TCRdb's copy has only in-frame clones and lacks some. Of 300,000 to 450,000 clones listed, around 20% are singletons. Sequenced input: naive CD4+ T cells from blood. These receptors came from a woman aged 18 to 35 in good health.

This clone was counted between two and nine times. Here the CDR3 DNA reads TGTGCCTGGAGTCCTACGGGCAGGGGGGAGACTGAAGCTTTCTTT. This encodes CAWSPTGRGETEAFF. This chain uses TRBV30 with TRBJ1-1; the match to TRBD1 covers 7 bases. V lost 2 bases and J lost 5; bases outside the gene matches: 11. This CDR3 has 15 amino acids. Germline V CDR1 and CDR2: GTSNPN, SVGIG (reference sequence).

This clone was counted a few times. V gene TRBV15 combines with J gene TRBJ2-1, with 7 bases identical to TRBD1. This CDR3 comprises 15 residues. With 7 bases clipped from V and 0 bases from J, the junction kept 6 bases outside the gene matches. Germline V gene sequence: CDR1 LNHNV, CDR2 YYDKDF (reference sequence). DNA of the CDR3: TGTGCCACCACCCGACGGACAGGCTCCTACAATGAGCAGTTCTTC. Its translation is CATTRRTGSYNEQFF.

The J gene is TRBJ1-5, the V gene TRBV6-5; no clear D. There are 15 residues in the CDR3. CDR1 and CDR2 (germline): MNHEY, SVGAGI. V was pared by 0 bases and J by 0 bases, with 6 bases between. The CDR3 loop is CASSYSYSSNQPQHF. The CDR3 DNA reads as TGTGCCAGCAGTTACTCATACAGTAGCAATCAGCCCCAGCATTTT.

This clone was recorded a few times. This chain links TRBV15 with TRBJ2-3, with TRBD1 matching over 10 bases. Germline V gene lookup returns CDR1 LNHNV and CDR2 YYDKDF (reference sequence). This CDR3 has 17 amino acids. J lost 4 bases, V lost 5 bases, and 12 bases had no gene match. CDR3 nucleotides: TGTGCCACCAGCGGCTCCGTGGGACAGGGGACTGCAGATACGCAGTATTTT. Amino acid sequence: CATSGSVGQGTADTQYF.

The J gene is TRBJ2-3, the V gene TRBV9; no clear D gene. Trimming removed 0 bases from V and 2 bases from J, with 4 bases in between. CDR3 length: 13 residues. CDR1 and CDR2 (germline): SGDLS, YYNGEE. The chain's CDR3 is CASSVGATDTQYF. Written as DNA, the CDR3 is TGTGCCAGCAGCGTAGGGGCCACAGATACGCAGTATTTT.

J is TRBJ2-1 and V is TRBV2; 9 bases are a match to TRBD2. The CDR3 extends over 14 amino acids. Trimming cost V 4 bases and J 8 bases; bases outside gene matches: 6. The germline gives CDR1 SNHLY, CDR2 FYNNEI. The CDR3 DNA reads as TGTGCCAGCAGTGTAGGGACTAGCAATTATGAGCAGTTCTTC. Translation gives CASSVGTSNYEQFF. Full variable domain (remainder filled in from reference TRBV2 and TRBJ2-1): EPEVTQTPSHQVTQMGQEVILRCVPISNHLYFYWYRQILGQKVEFLVSFYNNEISEKSEIFDDQFSVERPDGSNFTLKIRSTKLEDSAMYFCASSVGTSNYEQFFGPGTRLTVL.

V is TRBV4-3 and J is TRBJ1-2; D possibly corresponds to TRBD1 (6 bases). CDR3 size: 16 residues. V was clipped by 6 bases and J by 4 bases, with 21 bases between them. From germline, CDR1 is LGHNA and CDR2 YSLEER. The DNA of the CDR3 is TGCGCCAGCAGTCAATACGCGGGGGCAGGAGGCTATGGCTACACCTTC. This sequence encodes CASSQYAGAGGYGYTF.

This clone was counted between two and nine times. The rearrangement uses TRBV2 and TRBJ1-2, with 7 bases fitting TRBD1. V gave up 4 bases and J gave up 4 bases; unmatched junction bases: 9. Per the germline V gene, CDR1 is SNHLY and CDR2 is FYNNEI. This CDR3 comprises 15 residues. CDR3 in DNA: TGTGCCAGCAGTGCCGGGACAGCGGCCGGCTATGGCTACACCTTC. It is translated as CASSAGTAAGYGYTF.

In DNA, the CDR3 is TGTGCCAGCAGCTTTAGACTAGCGGGAGAGACCCAGTACTTC. It specifies CASSFRLAGETQYF. This chain links TRBV7-9 with TRBJ2-5; 10 bases are a match to TRBD2. The junction had 2 bases not matched to a gene; V was cut back by 3 bases and J by 4 bases. CDR1 is SEHNR and CDR2 is FQNEAQ in the germline V gene (reference sequence). The CDR3 covers 14 residues.

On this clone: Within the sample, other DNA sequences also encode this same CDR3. Here the CDR3 reads CASSPGTDTQYF. CDR3 bases: TGCGCCAGCAGCCCGGGGACAGATACGCAGTATTTT. The chain uses TRBV5-1 and TRBJ2-3, with D possibly TRBD2 on 5 matching bases. The CDR3 length is 12 residues. Germline V gene data show CDR1 as SGHRS and CDR2 as YFSETQ. Trimming left V 4 bases short and J 3 bases short, with 6 bases between.

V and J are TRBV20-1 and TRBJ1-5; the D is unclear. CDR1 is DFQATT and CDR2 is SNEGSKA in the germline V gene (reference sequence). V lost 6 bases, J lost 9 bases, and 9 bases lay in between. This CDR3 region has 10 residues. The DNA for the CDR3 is TGCAGTGCCGGGGAGGGGCCCCAGCATTTT. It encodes CSAGEGPQHF.

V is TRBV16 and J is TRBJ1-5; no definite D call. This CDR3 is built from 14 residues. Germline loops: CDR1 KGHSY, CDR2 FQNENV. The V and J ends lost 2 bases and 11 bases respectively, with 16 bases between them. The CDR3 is CASSQAGLGEAQHF. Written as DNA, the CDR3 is TGTGCCAGCAGCCAAGCGGGGTTGGGTGAGGCCCAGCATTTT.